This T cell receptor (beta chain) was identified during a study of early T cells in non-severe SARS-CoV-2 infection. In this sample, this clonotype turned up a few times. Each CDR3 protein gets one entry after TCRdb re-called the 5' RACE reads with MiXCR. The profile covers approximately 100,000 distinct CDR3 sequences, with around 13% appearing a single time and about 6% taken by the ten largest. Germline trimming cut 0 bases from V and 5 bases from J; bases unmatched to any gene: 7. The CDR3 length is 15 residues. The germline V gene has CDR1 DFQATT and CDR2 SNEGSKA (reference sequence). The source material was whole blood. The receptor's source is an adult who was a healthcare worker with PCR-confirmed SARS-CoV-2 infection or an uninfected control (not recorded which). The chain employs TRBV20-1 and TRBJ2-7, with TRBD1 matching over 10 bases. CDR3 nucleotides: TGCAGTGCTAGAGAGCTTGGGACAGGGGCGAACGAGCAGTACTTC. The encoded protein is CSARELGTGANEQYF.